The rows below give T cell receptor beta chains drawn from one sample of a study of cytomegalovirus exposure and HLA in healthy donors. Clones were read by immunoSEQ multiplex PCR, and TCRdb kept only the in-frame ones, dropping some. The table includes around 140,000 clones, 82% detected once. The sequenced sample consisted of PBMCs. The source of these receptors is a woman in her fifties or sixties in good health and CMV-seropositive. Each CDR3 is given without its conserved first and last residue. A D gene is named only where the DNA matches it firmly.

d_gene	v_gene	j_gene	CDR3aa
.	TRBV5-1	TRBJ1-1	ASTGETEAF
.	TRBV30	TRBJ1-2	AWSAGGVNYGYT
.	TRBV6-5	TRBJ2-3	ASSYSYGPVTDTQY
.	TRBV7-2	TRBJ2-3	ASSLAQGLADTQY
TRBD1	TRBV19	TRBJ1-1	ASSLRTGEAF
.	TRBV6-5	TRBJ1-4	ASATRQAGGEKLF
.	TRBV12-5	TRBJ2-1	ASGLGRNEQF
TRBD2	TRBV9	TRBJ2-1	ASSGSGGAFNEQF
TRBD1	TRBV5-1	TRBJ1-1	ASSTVGQGESEAF
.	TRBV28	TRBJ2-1	ASSLRGGNEQF
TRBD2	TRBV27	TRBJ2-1	ASSSPALTSQGYEQF
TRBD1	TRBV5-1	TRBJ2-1	ASSTSTGGWGNEQF
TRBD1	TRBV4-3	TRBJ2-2	ASSPWTGSGELF
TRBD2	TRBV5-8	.	ASSWVGTTPFEQY
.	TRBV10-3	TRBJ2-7	AARDTTLEQY
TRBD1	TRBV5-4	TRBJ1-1	ASSLWTGAVNTEAF
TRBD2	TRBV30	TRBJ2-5	AWSLHGGAGGETQY
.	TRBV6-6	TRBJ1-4	ASSYVGQGEKLF
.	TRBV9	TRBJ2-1	ASSVGSGYNEQF
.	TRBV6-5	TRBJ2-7	ASSYSEGSYEQY
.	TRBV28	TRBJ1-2	ASGIPGQTYGYT
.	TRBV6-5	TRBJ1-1	ASSYKMGQLNTEAF
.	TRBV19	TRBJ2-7	ASSIVPRGDEQY
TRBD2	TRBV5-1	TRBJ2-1	ASSPGAQSPSGRYNEQF
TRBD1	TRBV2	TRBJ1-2	ASSGGQGGDYGYT
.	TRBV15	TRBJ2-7	ATSRDKRDEQY
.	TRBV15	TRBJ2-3	ATSRDRPGTDTQY
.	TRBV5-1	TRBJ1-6	ASSLALHSPLH
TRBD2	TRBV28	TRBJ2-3	ASSFRSGSTDTQY
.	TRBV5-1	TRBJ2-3	ASSLEVLGRNTQY
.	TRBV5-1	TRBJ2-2	ASSLAPGPNTGELF
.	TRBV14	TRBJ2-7	ASSQGGNEQY
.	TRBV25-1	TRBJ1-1	ASSEWGGEDPGDTEAF
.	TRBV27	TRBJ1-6	ASMGPGYNSPLH